Below, 10 T cell receptor beta chains from the same sample are listed, as sequenced in a study of blood T cell repertoires in COVID-19. Produced via immunoSEQ multiplex PCR; TCRdb's table is partial and in-frame only. The sample has around 300,000 clones; 90% are singletons. The source material was peripheral blood. The receptors derive from a woman between 25 and 40 years old with COVID-19, enrolled during active disease.

The rearrangement joins TRBV29-1 to TRBJ1-2; a weak D match, TRBD1 (6 bases). Per germline, CDR1 SQVTM and CDR2 ANQGSEA. This CDR3 is 15 amino acids long. Trimming left V 1 base short and J 4 bases short, with 16 bases between. The CDR3 region is CSVEVLGGVGYGYTF. In DNA, the CDR3 is TGCAGCGTTGAAGTCCTAGGGGGGGTGGGCTATGGCTACACCTTC.

DNA for the CDR3: TGTGCCAGCAGCGTAGGGACAGGGAAGATCTACGAGCAGTACTTC. Its translation: CASSVGTGKIYEQYF. The V and J genes are TRBV9 and TRBJ2-7; 8 positions match TRBD1. Per germline, CDR1 SGDLS and CDR2 YYNGEE. CDR3 length equals 15 residues. V dropped 0 bases and J dropped 3; count of bases not matched to a gene: 5.

The chain couples TRBV7-9 to TRBJ1-2; D is unclear. Trimming took off 0 bases at V and 5 bases at J, with 13 bases between the two ends. Per the germline V gene, CDR1 is SEHNR and CDR2 is FQNEAQ (reference sequence). This CDR3 spans 15 amino acids. CDR3 protein: CASSLAHQAAYGYTF. The CDR3 DNA is TGTGCCAGCAGCTTAGCGCATCAGGCCGCGTATGGCTACACCTTC.

J is TRBJ2-7 and V is TRBV19; 8 bases align to TRBD2. Unmatched junction bases numbered 8, after V lost 3 bases and J lost 1 base. This CDR3 has 16 residues. Per the germline V gene, CDR1 is LNHDA and CDR2 is SQIVND (reference sequence). The CDR3 is CASSIYSGIPSYEQYF. DNA for the CDR3: TGTGCCAGTAGTATCTATAGCGGGATCCCTTCCTACGAGCAGTACTTC.

In nucleotides, the CDR3 is TGCGCCAGCGTCCTGGGGAGGGGGGGCCTTGAGGACACTGAAGCTTTCTTT. Amino acid sequence: CASVLGRGGLEDTEAFF. The genes are TRBV4-1 and TRBJ1-1; maybe TRBD1 (6 bases). Germline-derived CDR1 and CDR2 are MGHRA and YSYEKL. The CDR3 consists of 17 residues. With 8 bases removed from V and 3 bases from J, the gap between germline ends came to 25 bases.

The genes are TRBV6-5 and TRBJ1-3; possible D gene TRBD1, 5 bases. The V end lost 6 bases, the J end lost 8 bases, and 11 bases lay between the germline ends. Germline CDR1 and CDR2: MNHEY and SVGAGI. This CDR3 is 12 amino acids long. CDR3 nucleotide sequence: TGTGCCAGCAGCCGCCTACAGGACACCATATATTTT. Translating gives CASSRLQDTIYF.

This chain links TRBV2 with TRBJ2-1, with 11 bases identical to TRBD2. Germline CDR1 SNHLY, CDR2 FYNNEI. This CDR3 comprises 16 residues. V was clipped by 1 base and J by 4 bases; unmatched bases: 3. CDR3 in amino acids: CASSEETSGVYNEQFF. CDR3 nucleotide sequence: TGTGCCAGCAGTGAAGAGACTAGCGGGGTTTACAATGAGCAGTTCTTC.

This chain joins TRBV4-1 and TRBJ1-5; TRBD1 agrees at 7 bases. There are 15 residues in the CDR3. The germline CDR1 and CDR2 sequences are MGHRA and YSYEKL. J was trimmed by 5 bases and V by 2 bases; bases with no gene match: 6. CDR3 bases: TGCGCCAGCAGCCAACAAGACAGGGAGGATCAGCCCCAGCATTTT. Its translation: CASSQQDREDQPQHF.

V usage is TRBV12-2 and J usage is TRBJ1-2. TRBV12-2 has pseudogene status. The CDR3 length is 16 residues. The CDR3 spells CASRLDPPVWRYGYTF. The DNA of the CDR3 is TGTGCAAGTCGCTTAGATCCCCCGGTTTGGCGGTATGGCTACACCTTC.

The chain has TRBV30 and TRBJ1-4; no clear D gene. Trimming pared 1 base from V and 8 bases from J, leaving 17 bases between. Germline CDR1 GTSNPN, CDR2 SVGIG (reference sequence). The CDR3 consists of 15 residues. The CDR3 reads CAWSAPGNTREKLFF. The CDR3 DNA reads TGTGCCTGGAGTGCCCCGGGAAACACGAGGGAAAAACTGTTTTTT.